This T cell receptor (beta chain) was captured by sequencing in a study of post-analysis software for immune sequencing data. Broader study findings: For normalized Chao1 diversity, multiple sclerosis patients scored significantly lower than controls did. Patients had higher frequencies than controls of roughly five TRBV segments, including TRBV5-6, TRBV5-1 and TRBV20-1.

Germline V gene sequence: CDR1 SGHRS, CDR2 YFSETQ. This CDR3 is 15 amino acids long. Trimming pared 1 base from V and 3 bases from J, leaving 13 bases between. On this clonotype itself: Its antigen is as yet unknown.

The TCR beta cDNA libraries carried unique molecular identifiers. TCRdb re-called the PCR reads with MiXCR, one entry per CDR3 protein. The sample holds fewer than 700,000 distinct CDR3 sequences, roughly 46% seen once. The chain employs TRBV5-1 and TRBJ2-5; D might be TRBD1 (6 bases). The sequence derives from a girl aged 5 to 17 with multiple sclerosis. Sequencing was performed on blood. This CDR3 reads CASSLRTDPKETQYF. The CDR3 DNA sequence: TGCGCCAGCAGCTTGAGGACAGACCCAAAAGAGACCCAGTACTTC.